This T cell receptor beta chain is from a study of naive CD8 T cells in extremely preterm neonates. With respect to this clone: Its specificity is unknown.

Overall study findings and caveats: Preterm neonate repertoires were significantly less rich by iChao1 than others.

Data came from immunoSEQ multiplex PCR; TCRdb stores just in-frame clones and leaves some out. Of around 7,900 clones listed, more than 95% are singletons. Healthy children aged roughly 15-56 months having elective surgery, and healthy nonsmoking adults, gave blood. The sample holds sorted live naive CD8+ CD45RA+CCR7+ T cells. The TCR originated in a human donor in good health. Sequenced material: naive CD8+ T cells from blood.

The CDR3 reads CAWSVLGREAFF. The DNA for the CDR3 is TGTGCCTGGAGTGTACTTGGGCGTGAAGCTTTCTTT. The V call is TRBV30, the J call TRBJ1-1, with unresolved D. Germline V gene lookup returns CDR1 GTSNPN and CDR2 SVGIG (reference sequence). V gave up 0 bases and J gave up 7 bases, with 9 bases separating them. The CDR3 sequence is 12 residues long.